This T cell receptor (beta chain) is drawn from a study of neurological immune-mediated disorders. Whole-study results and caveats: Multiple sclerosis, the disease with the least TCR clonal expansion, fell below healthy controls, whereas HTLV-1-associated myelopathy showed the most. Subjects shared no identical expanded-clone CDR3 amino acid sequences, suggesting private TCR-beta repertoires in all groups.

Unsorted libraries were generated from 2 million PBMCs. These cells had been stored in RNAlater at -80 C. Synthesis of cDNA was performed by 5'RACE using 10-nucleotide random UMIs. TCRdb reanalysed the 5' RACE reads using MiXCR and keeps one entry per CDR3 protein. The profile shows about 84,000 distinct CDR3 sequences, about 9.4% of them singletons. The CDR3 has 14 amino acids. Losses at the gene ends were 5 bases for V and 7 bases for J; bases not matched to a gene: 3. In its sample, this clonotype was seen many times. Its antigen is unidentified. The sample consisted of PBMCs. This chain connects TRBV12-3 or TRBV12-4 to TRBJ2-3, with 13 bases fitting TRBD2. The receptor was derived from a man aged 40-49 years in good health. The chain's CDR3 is CASSRLAGGNTQYF. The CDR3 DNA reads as TGTGCCAGCAGTAGACTAGCGGGAGGCAATACGCAGTATTTT.